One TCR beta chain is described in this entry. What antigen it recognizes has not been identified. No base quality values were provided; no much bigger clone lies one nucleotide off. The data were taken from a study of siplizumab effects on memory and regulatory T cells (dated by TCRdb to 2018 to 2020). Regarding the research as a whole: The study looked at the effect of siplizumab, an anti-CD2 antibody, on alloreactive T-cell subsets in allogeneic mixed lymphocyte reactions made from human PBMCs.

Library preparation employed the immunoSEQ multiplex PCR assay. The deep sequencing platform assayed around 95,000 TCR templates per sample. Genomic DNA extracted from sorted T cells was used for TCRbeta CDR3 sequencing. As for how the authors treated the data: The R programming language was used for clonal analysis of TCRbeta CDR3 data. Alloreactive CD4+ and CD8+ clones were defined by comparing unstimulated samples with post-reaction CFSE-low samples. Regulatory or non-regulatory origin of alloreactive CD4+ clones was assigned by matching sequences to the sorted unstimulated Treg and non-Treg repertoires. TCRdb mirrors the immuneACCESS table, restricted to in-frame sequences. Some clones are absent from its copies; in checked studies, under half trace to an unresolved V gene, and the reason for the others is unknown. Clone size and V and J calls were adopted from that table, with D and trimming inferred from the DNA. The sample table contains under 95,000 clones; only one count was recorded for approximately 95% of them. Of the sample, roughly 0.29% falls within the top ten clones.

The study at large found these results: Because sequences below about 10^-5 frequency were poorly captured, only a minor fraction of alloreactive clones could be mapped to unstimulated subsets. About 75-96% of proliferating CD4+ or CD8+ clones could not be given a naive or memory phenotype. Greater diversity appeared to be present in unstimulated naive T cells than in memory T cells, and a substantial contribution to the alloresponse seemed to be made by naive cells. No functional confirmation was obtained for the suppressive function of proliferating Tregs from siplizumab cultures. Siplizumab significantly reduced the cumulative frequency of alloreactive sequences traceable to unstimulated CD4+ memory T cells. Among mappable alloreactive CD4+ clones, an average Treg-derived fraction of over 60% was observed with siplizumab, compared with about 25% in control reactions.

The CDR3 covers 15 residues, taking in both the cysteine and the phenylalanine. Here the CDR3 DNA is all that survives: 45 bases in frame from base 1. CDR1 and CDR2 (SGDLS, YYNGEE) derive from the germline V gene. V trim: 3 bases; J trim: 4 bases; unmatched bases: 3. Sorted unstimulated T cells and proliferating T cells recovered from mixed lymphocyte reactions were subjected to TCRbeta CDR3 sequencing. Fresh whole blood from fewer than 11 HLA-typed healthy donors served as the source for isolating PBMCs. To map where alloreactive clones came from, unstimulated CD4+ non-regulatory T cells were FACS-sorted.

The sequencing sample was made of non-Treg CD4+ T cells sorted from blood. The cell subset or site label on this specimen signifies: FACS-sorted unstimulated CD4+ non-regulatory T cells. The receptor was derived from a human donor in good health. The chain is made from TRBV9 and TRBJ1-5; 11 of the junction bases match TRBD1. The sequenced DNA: TGTGCCAGCAGCGCAGGGACAGGGGGAAATCAGCCCCAGCATTTT. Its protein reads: CASSAGTGGNQPQHF.